This TCR beta chain originates from a study of Graves' ophthalmopathy and Graves' hyperthyroidism. Whole-study context: Untreated patients at initial diagnosis provided peripheral blood.

Amplification targeted the TCR beta CDR3 regions, with RNA transcripts as the source material. Second-round multiplex PCR came after first-round RT-PCR with HTBI primers. TCRdb recomputed calls from the multiplex PCR reads with MiXCR, one row per CDR3 protein. The sample records 230,000 or so distinct CDR3 sequences, around 50% being singletons. PBMCs originated in about 10 ml of fresh peripheral blood. This CDR3 region has 13 residues. V trimming: 1 base; J trimming: 8 bases; junction bases outside the gene matches: 2. CDR1 and CDR2 from the germline V gene are SEHNR and FQNEAQ (reference sequence). The sequence was obtained from an adult man with Graves' ophthalmopathy. The specimen sequenced was peripheral blood. The V and J genes are TRBV7-9 and TRBJ1-2; 9 bases line up with TRBD1. The CDR3 nucleotides are TGTGCCAGCAGCTTAGGGGACAGGGTAGGCTACACCTTC. It is translated as CASSLGDRVGYTF.